This T cell receptor beta chain emerged from a study of blood T cell repertoires in COVID-19. The CDR3 length is 14 residues. Looked up from germline, CDR1 is SNHLY and CDR2 is FYNNEI. With 5 bases clipped from V and 9 bases from J, the junction kept 10 bases outside the gene matches. Libraries were prepared by immunoSEQ multiplex PCR; TCRdb keeps only in-frame clonotypes and omits some of them. This table has roughly 400,000 clones, about nine tenths appearing once. Material for sequencing was PBMCs or T cells enriched from blood (not recorded which). The gene calls are TRBV2 and TRBJ2-7, with 10 positions matching TRBD1. This receptor was identified in a man younger than 30 who had recovered from COVID-19. This CDR3 is CASSWTGGLGGQYF. The CDR3 coding sequence is TGTGCCAGCAGTTGGACAGGGGGATTAGGTGGGCAGTACTTC.